This T cell receptor beta chain was sequenced during a study of blood T cell repertoires in COVID-19. Study in general: From the United States, Italy and Spain came samples of acute and convalescent COVID-19.

The CDR3 consists of 14 residues. V lost 1 base to trimming and J lost 4 bases, with 8 bases between them. Germline CDR1 and CDR2: SGHTA and FQGNSA. Per the study methods: How many nucleated cells were present was estimated from reference gene primer amplification. Using immunoSEQ multiplex PCR, the repertoire was profiled, and TCRdb retains in-frame clones only, with some absent. Clone size and V and J calls were adopted from that table, with D and trimming inferred from the DNA. The data contain 150,000 to 190,000 clones, under 90% of them singletons. This receptor was obtained from a man in his 60s with acute or convalescent COVID-19. Sample: peripheral blood. The rearrangement links TRBV7-2 to TRBJ1-3; D remains unclear. In nucleotides, the CDR3 is TGTGCCAGCAGCTTAGGCGCAGGAGGAAACACCATATATTTT. Translated: CASSLGAGGNTIYF.